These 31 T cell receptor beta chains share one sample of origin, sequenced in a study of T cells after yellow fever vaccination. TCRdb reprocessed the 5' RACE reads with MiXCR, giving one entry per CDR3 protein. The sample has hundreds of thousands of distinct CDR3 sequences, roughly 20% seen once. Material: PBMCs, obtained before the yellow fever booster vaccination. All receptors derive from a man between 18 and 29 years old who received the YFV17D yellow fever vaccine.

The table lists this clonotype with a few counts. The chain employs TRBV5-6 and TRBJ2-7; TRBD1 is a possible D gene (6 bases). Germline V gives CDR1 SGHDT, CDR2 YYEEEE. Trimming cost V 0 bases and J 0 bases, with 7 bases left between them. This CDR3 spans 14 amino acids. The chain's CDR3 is CASSLVDSSYEQYV. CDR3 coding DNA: TGTGCCAGCAGCTTGGTGGACAGCTCCTACGAGCAGTACGTC.

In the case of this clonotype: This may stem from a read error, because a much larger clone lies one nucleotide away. For the CDR3, the DNA is TGTGCCAGCATCTTAGGACGGTACAATGAGCAGTTCTTC. This codes for CASILGRYNEQFF. The chain couples TRBV11-2 to TRBJ2-1; D not certain. CDR1 is SGHAT, CDR2 FQNNGV, per germline. The CDR3 is made up of 13 amino acids.

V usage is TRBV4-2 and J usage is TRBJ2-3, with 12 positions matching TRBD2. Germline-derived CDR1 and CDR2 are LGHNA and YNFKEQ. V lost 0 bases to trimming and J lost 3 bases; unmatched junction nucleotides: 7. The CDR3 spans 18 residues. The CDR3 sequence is CASSQDDGLAGPTDTQYF. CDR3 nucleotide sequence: TGTGCCAGCAGCCAAGATGATGGACTAGCGGGGCCAACAGATACGCAGTATTTT.

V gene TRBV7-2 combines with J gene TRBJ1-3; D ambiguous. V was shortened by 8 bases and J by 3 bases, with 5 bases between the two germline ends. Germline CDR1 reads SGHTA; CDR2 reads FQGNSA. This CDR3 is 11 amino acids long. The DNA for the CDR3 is TGTGCCAGCCGGGGTGGAAACACCATATATTTT. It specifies CASRGGNTIYF.

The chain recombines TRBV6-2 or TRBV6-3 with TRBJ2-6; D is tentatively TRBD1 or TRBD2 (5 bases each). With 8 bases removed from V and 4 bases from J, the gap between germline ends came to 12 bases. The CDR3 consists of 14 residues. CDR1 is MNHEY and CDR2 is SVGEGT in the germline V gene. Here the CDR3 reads CASARGVGANVLTF. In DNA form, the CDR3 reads TGTGCCAGCGCTAGAGGGGTCGGGGCCAACGTCCTGACTTTC.

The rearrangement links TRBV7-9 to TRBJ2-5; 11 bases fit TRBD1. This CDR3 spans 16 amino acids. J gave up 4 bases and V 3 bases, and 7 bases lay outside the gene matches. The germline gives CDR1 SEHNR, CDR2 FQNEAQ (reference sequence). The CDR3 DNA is TGTGCCAGCAGCTTCCGACTGGACAGGGGGCGAGAGACCCAGTACTTC. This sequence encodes CASSFRLDRGRETQYF. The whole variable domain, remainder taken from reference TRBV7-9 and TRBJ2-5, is DTGVSQNPRHKITKRGQNVTFRCDPISEHNRLYWYRQTLGQGPEFLTYFQNEAQLEKSRLLSDRFSAERPKGSFSTLEIQRTEQGDSAMYLCASSFRLDRGRETQYFGPGTRLLVL.

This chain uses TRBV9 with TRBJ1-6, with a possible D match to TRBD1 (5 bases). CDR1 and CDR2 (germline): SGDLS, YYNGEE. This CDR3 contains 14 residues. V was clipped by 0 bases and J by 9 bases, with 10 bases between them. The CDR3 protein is CASSVGWGSSPLHF. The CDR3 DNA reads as TGTGCCAGCAGCGTAGGGTGGGGGAGTTCACCCCTCCACTTT. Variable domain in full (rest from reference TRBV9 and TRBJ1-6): DSGVTQTPKHLITATGQRVTLRCSPRSGDLSVYWYQQSLDQGLQFLIQYYNGEERAKGNILERFSAQQFPDLHSELNLSSLELGDSALYFCASSVGWGSSPLHFGNGTRLTVT.

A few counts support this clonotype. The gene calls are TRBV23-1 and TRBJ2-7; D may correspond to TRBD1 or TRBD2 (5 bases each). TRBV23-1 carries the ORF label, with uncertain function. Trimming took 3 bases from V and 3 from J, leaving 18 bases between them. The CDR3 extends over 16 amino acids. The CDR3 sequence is CASSHLWNRRNYEQYV. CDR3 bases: TGCGCCAGCAGTCACTTGTGGAACAGGAGGAACTACGAGCAGTACGTC.

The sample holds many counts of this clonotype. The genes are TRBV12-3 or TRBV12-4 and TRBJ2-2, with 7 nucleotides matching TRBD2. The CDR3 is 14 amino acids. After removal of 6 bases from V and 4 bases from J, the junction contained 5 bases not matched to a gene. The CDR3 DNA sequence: TGTGCCAGCAGCCTCGGGACTATCACCGGGGAGCTGTTTTTT. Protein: CASSLGTITGELFF.

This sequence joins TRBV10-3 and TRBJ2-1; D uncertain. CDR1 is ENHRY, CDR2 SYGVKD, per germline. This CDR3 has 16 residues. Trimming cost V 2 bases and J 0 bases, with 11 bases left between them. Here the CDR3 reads CAISENRQSSYNEQFF. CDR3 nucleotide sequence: TGTGCCATCAGTGAGAATCGGCAGAGCTCCTACAATGAGCAGTTCTTC.

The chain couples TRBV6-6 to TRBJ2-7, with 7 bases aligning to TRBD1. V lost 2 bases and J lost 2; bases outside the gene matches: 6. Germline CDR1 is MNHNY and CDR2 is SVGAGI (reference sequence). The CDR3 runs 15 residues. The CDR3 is CASSYLTGIPYEQYF. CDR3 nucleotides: TGTGCCAGCAGTTACCTGACAGGGATCCCCTACGAGCAGTACTTC.

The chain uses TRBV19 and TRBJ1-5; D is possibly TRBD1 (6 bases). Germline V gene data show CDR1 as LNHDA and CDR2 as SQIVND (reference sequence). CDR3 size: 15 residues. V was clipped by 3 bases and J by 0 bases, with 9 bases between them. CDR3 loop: CASSIGQTSNQPQHF. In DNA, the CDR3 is TGTGCCAGTAGTATTGGACAGACTAGCAATCAGCCCCAGCATTTT.

The CDR3 loop is CATSSRGHSYNEQFF. The CDR3 DNA is TGTGCCACTTCTTCGCGGGGACACTCCTACAATGAGCAGTTCTTC. The chain uses TRBV7-9 and TRBJ2-1; D is possibly TRBD1 or TRBD2 (6 bases each). The length of the CDR3 is 15 residues. From germline, CDR1 is SEHNR and CDR2 FQNEAQ (reference sequence). V was clipped by 10 bases and J by 0 bases, with 16 bases between them.

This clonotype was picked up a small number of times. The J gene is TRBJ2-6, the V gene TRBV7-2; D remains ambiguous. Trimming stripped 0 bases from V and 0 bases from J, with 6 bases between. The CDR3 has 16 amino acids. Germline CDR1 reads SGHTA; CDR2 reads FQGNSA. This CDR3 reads CASSLARNSGANVLTF. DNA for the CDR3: TGTGCCAGCAGCTTAGCTAGGAACTCTGGGGCCAACGTCCTGACTTTC.

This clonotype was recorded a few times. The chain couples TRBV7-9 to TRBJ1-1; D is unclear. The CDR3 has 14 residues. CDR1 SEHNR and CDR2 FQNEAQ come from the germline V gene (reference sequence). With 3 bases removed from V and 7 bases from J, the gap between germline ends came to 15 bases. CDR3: CASSFRTSGDEAFF. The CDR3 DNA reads TGTGCCAGCAGCTTCCGCACGTCCGGAGATGAAGCTTTCTTT.

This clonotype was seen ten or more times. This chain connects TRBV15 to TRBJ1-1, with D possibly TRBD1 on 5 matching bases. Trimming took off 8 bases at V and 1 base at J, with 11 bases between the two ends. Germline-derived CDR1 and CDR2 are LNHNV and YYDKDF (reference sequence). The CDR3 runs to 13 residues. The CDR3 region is CATQSTGNTEAFF. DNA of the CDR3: TGTGCCACCCAATCCACAGGGAACACTGAAGCTTTCTTT.

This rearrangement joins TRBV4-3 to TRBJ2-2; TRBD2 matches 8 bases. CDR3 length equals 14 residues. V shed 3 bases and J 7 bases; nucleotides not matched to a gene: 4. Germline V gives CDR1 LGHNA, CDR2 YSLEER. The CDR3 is CASSHRGGRGELFF. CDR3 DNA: TGCGCCAGCAGCCACCGGGGGGGCCGCGGGGAGCTGTTTTTT.

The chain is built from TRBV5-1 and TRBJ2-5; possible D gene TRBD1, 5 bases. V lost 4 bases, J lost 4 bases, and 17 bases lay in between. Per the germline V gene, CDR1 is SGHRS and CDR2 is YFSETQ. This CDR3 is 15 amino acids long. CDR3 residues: CASSGEGHTGETQYF. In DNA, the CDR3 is TGCGCCAGCAGCGGGGAAGGACATACCGGAGAGACCCAGTACTTC. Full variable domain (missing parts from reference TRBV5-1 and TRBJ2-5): KAGVTQTPRYLIKTRGQQVTLSCSPISGHRSVSWYQQTPGQGLQFLFEYFSETQRNKGNFPGRFSGRQFSNSRSEMNVSTLELGDSALYLCASSGEGHTGETQYFGPGTRLLVL.

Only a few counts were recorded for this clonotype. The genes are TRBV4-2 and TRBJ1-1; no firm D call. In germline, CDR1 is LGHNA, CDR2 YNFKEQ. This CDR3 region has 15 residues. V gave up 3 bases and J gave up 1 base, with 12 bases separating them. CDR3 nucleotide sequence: TGTGCCAGCAGCCAGAAAACGATGGAGAACACTGAAGCTTTCTTT. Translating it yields CASSQKTMENTEAFF.

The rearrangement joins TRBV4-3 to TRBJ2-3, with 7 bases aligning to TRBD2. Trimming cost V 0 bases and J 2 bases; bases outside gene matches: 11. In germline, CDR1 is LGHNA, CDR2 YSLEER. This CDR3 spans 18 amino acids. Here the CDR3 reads CASSQDGRVAASTDTQYF. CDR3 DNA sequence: TGCGCCAGCAGCCAAGATGGGAGGGTAGCGGCCTCCACAGATACGCAGTATTTT.

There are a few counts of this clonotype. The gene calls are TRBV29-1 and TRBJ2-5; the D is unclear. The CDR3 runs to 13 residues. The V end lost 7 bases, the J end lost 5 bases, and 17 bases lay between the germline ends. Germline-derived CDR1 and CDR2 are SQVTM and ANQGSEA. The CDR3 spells CSARTTTEETQYF. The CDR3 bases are TGCAGCGCCAGAACTACTACGGAGGAGACCCAGTACTTC.

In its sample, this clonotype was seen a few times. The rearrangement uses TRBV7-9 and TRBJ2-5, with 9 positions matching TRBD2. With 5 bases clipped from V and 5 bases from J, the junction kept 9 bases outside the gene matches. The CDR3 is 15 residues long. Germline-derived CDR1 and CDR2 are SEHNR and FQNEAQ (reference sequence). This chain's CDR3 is CASSLGTSLGETQYF. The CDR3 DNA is TGTGCCAGCAGCCTGGGGACTAGCCTCGGGGAGACCCAGTACTTC.

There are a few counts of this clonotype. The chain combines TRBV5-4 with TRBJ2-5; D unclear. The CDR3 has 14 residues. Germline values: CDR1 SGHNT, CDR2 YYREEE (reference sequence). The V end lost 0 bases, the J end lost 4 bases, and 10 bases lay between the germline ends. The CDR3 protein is CASSLEGLRETQYF. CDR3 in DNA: TGTGCCAGCAGCTTGGAGGGCTTACGAGAGACCCAGTACTTC.

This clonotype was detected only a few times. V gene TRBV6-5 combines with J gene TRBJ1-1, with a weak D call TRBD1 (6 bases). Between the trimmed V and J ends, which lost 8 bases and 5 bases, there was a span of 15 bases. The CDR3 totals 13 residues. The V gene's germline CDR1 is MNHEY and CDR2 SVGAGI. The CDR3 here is CASALQGKTEAFF. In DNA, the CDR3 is TGTGCCAGCGCCCTGCAGGGGAAGACTGAAGCTTTCTTT.

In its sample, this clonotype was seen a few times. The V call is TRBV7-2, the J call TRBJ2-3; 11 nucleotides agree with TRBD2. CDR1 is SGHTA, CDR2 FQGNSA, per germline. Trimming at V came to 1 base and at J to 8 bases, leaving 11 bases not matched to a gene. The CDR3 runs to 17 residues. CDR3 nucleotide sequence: TGTGCCAGCAGCTTAGGTCTAGCGGGGGGTCGACGGGGTACGCAGTATTTT. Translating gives CASSLGLAGGRRGTQYF.

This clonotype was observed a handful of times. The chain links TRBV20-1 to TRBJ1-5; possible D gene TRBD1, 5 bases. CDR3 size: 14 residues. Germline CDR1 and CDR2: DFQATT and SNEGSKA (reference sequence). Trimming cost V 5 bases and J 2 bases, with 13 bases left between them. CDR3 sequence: CSAFRGVGNQPQHF. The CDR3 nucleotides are TGCAGTGCTTTTAGGGGTGTGGGCAATCAGCCCCAGCATTTT.

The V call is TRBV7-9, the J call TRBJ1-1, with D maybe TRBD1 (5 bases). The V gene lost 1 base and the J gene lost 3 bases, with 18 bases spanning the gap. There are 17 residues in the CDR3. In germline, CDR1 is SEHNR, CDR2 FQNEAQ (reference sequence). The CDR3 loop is CASSLEGQGLVHTEAFF. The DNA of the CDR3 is TGTGCCAGCAGCTTAGAGGGGCAGGGTCTTGTCCACACTGAAGCTTTCTTT.

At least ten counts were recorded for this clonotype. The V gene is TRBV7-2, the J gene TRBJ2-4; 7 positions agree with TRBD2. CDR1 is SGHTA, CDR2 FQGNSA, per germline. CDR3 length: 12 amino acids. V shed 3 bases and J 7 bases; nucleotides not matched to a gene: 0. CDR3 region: CASSLGGNIQYF. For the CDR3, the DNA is TGTGCCAGCAGCTTGGGAGGGAACATTCAGTACTTC.

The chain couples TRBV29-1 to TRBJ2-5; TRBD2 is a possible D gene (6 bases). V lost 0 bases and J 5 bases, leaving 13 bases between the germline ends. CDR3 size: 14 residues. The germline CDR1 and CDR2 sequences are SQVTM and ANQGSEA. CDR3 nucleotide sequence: TGCAGCGTTGAAGATCTTACGGGGGTGGAGACCCAGTACTTC. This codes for CSVEDLTGVETQYF.

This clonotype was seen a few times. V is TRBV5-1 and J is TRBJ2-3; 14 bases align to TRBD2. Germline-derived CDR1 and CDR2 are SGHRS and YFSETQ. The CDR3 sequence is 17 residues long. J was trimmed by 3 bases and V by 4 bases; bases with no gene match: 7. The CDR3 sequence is CASSKGLAGGKTDTQYF. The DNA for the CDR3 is TGCGCCAGCAGCAAAGGACTAGCGGGGGGCAAAACAGATACGCAGTATTTT.

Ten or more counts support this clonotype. This CDR3 is CASSQPRNPENTEAFF. CDR3 coding DNA: TGCGCCAGCAGCCAACCCAGGAACCCCGAGAACACTGAAGCTTTCTTT. V is TRBV4-1 and J is TRBJ1-1; D not resolved. This CDR3 region has 16 residues. V was cut by 2 bases and J by 1 base, with 14 bases left in between. The germline gives CDR1 MGHRA, CDR2 YSYEKL.